A selection of T cell receptor beta chains follows, all from one sample in a study of blood T cells in healthy people across ages. MiXCR, run by TCRdb on the 5' RACE reads, gives a single entry per CDR3 protein. The repertoire holds approximately 800,000 distinct CDR3 sequences, with about half as singletons. The sample comprised blood. These receptors originate from an elderly man in good health. Each CDR3 is given without its conserved first and last residue. Fields, in order: D gene, V gene, J gene, CDR3 protein. A D gene is named only where the DNA matches it firmly.

NA	TRBV7-6	TRBJ2-7	ASSLPPAGGGYEQY
NA	TRBV20-1	NA	SASGTPGRDYEQY
NA	TRBV11-2	TRBJ2-7	ASSTGTSYNEQY
TRBD1	TRBV7-2	TRBJ1-5	ASRHRQGADQPQH
TRBD1	TRBV6-2/TRBV6-3	TRBJ1-1	ASIRDRTGDTEAF
NA	TRBV9	TRBJ2-5	ASSVATDGSQETQY
TRBD2	TRBV20-1	TRBJ2-3	SAYGLAGEGTDTQY
TRBD1	TRBV12-3/TRBV12-4	TRBJ2-2	ASRMVDRGFGELF
NA	TRBV5-1	NA	ASSLAMGDQETQF
NA	TRBV28	TRBJ2-7	ASSFGAPNYEQY
TRBD1	TRBV5-1	TRBJ2-4	ASSTGQGQAKNIQY
NA	TRBV27	TRBJ1-5	ASSLSGLTYSNQPQH
TRBD2	TRBV20-1	TRBJ2-3	SAVVSGAPTSTDTQY
NA	TRBV28	TRBJ1-5	ASNNEKHRNQPQH
NA	TRBV7-2	TRBJ1-1	ASSFGTEAF
NA	TRBV5-1	TRBJ1-4	ASSLRQSGTNEKLF
NA	TRBV3-1	TRBJ1-1	ASSQGSGTAEAF
NA	TRBV5-1	TRBJ1-5	ASSLDGQDQPQH
NA	TRBV21-1	TRBJ2-1	ASRPRDHYNEQF
NA	TRBV6-6	TRBJ2-7	ASSDPPGYEQY
NA	TRBV29-1	TRBJ2-5	SVEAGGGETQY
NA	TRBV21-1	TRBJ1-4	ASSAGHSATNEKLF
NA	TRBV29-1	NA	SAPVRSRSQGTQY
TRBD2	TRBV28	TRBJ2-1	ASTQFIAGGHYNEQF
TRBD1	TRBV20-1	TRBJ2-5	SARVPGQGGETQY
NA	TRBV4-1	TRBJ2-7	ASSQDRVGGEQY
NA	TRBV4-2	TRBJ2-4	ASRPATSLNIQY
TRBD1	TRBV20-1	TRBJ2-5	SAREGQGLETQY
NA	TRBV6-2/TRBV6-3	TRBJ2-7	ASSYRQRSSYEQY
NA	TRBV12-3/TRBV12-4	TRBJ2-7	ASSLRVGSQY
NA	TRBV5-1	TRBJ1-5	ASSLEGNSNQPQH
NA	TRBV18	TRBJ2-3	ASSPPVQDTQY
NA	TRBV5-1	TRBJ2-7	ASSSGISKGAYEQY
TRBD2	TRBV28	NA	ASSPSSPLAALGETQY
TRBD1	TRBV10-1	TRBJ2-7	ASSEATGGREQY
NA	TRBV4-2	TRBJ2-5	ASSQVGPQGTETQY
NA	TRBV18	TRBJ2-3	ASSPYGGLTDTQY
TRBD1	TRBV29-1	TRBJ2-5	SAWDRGFEEQY
NA	TRBV12-3/TRBV12-4	TRBJ2-1	ASSFSYEQF
TRBD1	TRBV10-3	TRBJ2-3	AINPGTGVPDTQY
NA	TRBV7-2	TRBJ1-2	ASSPPPGRHHGYT
TRBD1	TRBV6-2/TRBV6-3	TRBJ1-2	ASREAGTGGGYT
NA	TRBV6-5	TRBJ2-3	ASKRALKGTTDTQY
NA	TRBV5-6	TRBJ1-2	ASSLDRQLYGYT
TRBD2	TRBV20-1	TRBJ2-1	SARLAGRDNEQF